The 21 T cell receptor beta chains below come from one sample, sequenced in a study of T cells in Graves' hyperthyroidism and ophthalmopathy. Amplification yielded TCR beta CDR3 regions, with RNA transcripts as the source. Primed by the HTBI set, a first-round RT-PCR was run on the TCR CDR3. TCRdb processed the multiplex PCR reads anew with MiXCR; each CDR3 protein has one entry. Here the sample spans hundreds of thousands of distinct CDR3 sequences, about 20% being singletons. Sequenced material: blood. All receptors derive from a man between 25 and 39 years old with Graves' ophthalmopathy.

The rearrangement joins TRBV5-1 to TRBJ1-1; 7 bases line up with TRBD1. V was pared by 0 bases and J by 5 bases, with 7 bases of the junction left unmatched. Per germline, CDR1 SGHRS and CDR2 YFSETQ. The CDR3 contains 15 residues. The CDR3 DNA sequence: TGCGCCAGCAGCTTGGCCCCAGGGGGTCTTACTGAAGCTTTCTTT. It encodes CASSLAPGGLTEAFF.

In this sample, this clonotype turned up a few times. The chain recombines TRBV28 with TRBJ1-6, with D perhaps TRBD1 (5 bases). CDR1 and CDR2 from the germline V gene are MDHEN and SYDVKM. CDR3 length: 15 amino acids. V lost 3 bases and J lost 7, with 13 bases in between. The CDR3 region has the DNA TGTGCCAGCAGTTTGGAGGGACGGCCGAATTCACCCCTCCACTTT. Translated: CASSLEGRPNSPLHF. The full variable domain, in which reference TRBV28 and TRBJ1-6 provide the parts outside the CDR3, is DVKVTQSSRYLVKRTGEKVFLECVQDMDHENMFWYRQDPGLGLRLIYFSYDVKMKEKGDIPEGYSVSREKKERFSLILESASTNQTSMYLCASSLEGRPNSPLHFGNGTRLTVT.

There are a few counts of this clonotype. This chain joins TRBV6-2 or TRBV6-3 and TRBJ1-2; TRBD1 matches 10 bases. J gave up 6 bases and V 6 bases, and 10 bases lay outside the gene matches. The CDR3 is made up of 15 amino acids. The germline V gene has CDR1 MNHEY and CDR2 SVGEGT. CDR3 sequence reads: CASRHDRGLLNGYTF. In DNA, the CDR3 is TGTGCCAGCAGACACGACAGGGGGCTTCTTAATGGCTACACCTTC.

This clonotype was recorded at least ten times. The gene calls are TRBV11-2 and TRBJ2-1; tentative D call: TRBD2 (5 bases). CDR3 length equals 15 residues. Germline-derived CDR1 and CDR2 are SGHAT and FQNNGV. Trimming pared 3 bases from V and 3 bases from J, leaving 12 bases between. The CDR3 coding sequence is TGTGCCAGCAGCTTCGTAGAGGGTGGCTACAATGAGCAGTTCTTC. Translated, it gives CASSFVEGGYNEQFF.

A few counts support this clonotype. The CDR3 bases are TGTGCCAGCAGCCTAAGACGGGGACAGAGATACGAGCAGTACTTC. This encodes CASSLRRGQRYEQYF. The chain carries TRBV27 and TRBJ2-7; 7 bases align to TRBD1. V dropped 6 bases and J dropped 4; count of bases not matched to a gene: 12. This CDR3 comprises 15 residues. Germline assignment: CDR1 MNHEY and CDR2 SMNVEV (reference sequence).

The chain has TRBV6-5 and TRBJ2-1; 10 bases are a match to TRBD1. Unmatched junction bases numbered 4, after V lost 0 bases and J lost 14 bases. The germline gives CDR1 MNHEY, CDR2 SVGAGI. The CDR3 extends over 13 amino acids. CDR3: CASSYSRQGAEFF. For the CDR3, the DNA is TGTGCCAGCAGTTACTCACGACAGGGGGCTGAGTTCTTC.

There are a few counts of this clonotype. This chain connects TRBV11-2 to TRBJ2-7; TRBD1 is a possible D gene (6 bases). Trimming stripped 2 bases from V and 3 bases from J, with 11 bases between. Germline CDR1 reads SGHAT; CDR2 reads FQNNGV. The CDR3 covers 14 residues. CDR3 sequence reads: CASSLSGAHYEQYF. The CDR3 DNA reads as TGTGCCAGCAGCTTATCAGGGGCGCACTACGAGCAGTACTTC.

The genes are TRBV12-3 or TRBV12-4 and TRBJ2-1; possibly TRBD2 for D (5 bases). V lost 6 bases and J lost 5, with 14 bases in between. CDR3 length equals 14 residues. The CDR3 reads CASSPFGLNNEQFF. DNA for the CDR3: TGTGCCAGCAGCCCCTTTGGACTGAACAATGAGCAGTTCTTC.

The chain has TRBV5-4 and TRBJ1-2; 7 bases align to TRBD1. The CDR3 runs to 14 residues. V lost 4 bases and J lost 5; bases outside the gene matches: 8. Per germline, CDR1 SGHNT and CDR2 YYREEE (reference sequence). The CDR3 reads CASSPNWDSYGYTF. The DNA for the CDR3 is TGTGCCAGCAGCCCCAACTGGGACAGTTATGGCTACACCTTC.

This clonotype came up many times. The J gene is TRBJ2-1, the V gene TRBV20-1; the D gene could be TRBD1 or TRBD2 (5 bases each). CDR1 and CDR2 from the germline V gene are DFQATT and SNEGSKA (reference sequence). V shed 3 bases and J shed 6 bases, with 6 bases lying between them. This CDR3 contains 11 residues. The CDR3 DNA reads TGCAGTGCTAGTGGGGGCAATGAGCAGTTCTTC. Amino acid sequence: CSASGGNEQFF.

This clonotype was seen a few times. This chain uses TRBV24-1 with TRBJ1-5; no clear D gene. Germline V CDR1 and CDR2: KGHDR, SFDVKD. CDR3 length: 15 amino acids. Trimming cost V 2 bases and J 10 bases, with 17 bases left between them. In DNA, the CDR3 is TGTGCCACCAGTGATTCGGGCGAGGAATCAAGCCCCCAGCATTTT. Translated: CATSDSGEESSPQHF.

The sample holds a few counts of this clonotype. The CDR3 DNA is TGTGCCAGCAGTTACTCCAGACTGACAGGGTCCAATAATGAAAAACTGTTTTTT. It yields the protein CASSYSRLTGSNNEKLFF. The V call is TRBV6-6, the J call TRBJ1-4, with 7 positions matching TRBD1. Per germline, CDR1 MNHNY and CDR2 SVGAGI (reference sequence). CDR3 size: 18 residues. The V and J ends lost 0 bases and 4 bases, in that order; junction bases with no gene match: 11.

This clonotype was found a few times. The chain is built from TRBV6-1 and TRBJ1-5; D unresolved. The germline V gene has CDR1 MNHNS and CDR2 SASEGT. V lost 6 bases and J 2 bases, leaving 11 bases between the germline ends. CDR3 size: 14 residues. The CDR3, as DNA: TGTGCCAGCAGACTCAGCGGGGGCAATCAGCCCCAGCATTTT. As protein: CASRLSGGNQPQHF.

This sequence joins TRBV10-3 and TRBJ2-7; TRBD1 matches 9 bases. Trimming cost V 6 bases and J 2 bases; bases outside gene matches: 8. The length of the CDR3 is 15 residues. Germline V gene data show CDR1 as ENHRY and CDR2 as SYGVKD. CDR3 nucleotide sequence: TGTGCCATCAGCTCCGGGACAGGGTCACCCTACGAGCAGTACTTC. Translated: CAISSGTGSPYEQYF.

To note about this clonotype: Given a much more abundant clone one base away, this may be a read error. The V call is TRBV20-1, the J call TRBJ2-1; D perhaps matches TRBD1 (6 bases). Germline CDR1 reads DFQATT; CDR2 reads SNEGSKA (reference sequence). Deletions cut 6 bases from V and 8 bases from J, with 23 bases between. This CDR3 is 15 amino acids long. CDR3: CSASSADRFYDEQFF. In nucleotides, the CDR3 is TGCAGTGCCTCCTCTGCGGACAGATTTTACGATGAGCAGTTCTTC.

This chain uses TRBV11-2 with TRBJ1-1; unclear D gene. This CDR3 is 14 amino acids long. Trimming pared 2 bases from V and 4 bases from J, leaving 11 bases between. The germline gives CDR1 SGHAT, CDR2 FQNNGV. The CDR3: CASSLRRLSTEAFF. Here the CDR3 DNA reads TGTGCCAGCAGCTTACGCCGTTTGAGCACTGAAGCTTTCTTT.

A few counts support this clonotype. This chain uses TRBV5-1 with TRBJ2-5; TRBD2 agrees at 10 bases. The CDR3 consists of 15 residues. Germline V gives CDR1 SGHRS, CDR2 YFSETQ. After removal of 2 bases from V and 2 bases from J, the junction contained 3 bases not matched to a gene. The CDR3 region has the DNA TGCGCCAGCAGCTTTTTAGCGGGAGGTCAAGAGACCCAGTACTTC. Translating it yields CASSFLAGGQETQYF.

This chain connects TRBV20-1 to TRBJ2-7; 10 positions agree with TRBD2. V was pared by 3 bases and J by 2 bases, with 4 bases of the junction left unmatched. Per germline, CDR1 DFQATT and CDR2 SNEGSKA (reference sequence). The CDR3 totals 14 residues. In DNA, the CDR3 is TGCAGTGCTAGGAAAGCGGGAGGGGCCTACGAGCAGTACTTC. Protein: CSARKAGGAYEQYF.

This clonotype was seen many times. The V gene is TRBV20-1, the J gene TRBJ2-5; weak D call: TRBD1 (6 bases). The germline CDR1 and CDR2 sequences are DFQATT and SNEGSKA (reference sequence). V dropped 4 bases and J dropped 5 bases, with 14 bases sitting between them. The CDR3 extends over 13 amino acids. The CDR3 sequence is CSATAGAKETQYF. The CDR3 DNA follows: TGCAGTGCTACGGCAGGGGCGAAGGAGACCCAGTACTTC.

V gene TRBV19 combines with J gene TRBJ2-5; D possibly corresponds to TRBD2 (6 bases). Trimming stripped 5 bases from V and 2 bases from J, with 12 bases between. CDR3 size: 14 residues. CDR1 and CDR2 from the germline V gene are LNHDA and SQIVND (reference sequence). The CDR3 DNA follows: TGTGCCAGTAGTTTTCGACTAGGACAAGAGACCCAGTACTTC. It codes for CASSFRLGQETQYF.

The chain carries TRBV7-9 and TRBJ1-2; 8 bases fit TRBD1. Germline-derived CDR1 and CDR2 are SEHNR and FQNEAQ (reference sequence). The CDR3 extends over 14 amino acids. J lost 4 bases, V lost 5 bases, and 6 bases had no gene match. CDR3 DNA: TGTGCCAGCAGCGTACAGGGGGGTGGCTATGGCTACACCTTC. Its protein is CASSVQGGGYGYTF.